These 20 T cell receptor beta chains share one sample of origin, sequenced in a study of human T cells and chemical hapten exposure. TCRdb re-analysed the RACE reads in MiXCR, keeping a single row per CDR3 protein. The sample yields approximately 260,000 distinct CDR3 sequences, around 7.3% seen once. Noted time point: pre-sensitization, week 0. The treatment is: therapeutic diphenylcyclopropenone sensitization with weekly scalp DPC. Sequences were derived from whole blood, sampled in connection with sensitization to the hapten diphenylcyclopropenone (DPC). All receptors come from a young man with alopecia areata. Some clones in this sample may be carry-over from other donors' samples.

This chain joins TRBV20-1 and TRBJ2-1; D perhaps matches TRBD2 (5 bases). Looked up from germline, CDR1 is DFQATT and CDR2 is SNEGSKA (reference sequence). The CDR3 has 14 residues. Trimming took off 3 bases at V and 6 bases at J, with 15 bases between the two ends. CDR3: CSARGRKVINEQFF. The CDR3 nucleotides read TGCAGTGCTAGGGGGAGAAAGGTAATCAATGAGCAGTTCTTC.

This clonotype was counted only a few times. The V gene is TRBV6-5, the J gene TRBJ2-7; D unclear. Germline CDR1 is MNHEY and CDR2 is SVGAGI. Trimming left V 8 bases short and J 1 base short, with 12 bases between. This CDR3 is 13 amino acids long. The CDR3 loop reads CASRGPDSYEQYF. The CDR3 bases are TGTGCCAGCCGCGGTCCCGATTCCTACGAGCAGTACTTC.

This clonotype was recorded a few times. V usage is TRBV6-5 and J usage is TRBJ1-3, with 9 bases that match TRBD1. The CDR3 is 17 amino acids. Germline CDR1 is MNHEY and CDR2 is SVGAGI. V gave up 5 bases and J gave up 0 bases; unmatched junction bases: 8. This CDR3 is CASSPRGQGHSGNTIYF. The CDR3 DNA is TGTGCCAGCAGTCCAAGGGGACAGGGCCACTCTGGAAACACCATATATTTT.

In its sample, this clonotype was seen many times. The rearrangement uses TRBV4-1 and TRBJ2-6, with D tentatively TRBD2 (5 bases). The CDR3 has 17 amino acids. Germline V CDR1 and CDR2: MGHRA, YSYEKL. Trimming took 4 bases from V and 0 from J, leaving 13 bases between them. In DNA, the CDR3 is TGCGCCAGCAGCCCCCAAGCGGCGAGCTCTGGGGCCAACGTCCTGACTTTC. Translated, it gives CASSPQAASSGANVLTF.

This clonotype was seen repeatedly, ten times or more. The chain joins TRBV7-2 to TRBJ2-5; tentative D call: TRBD2 (6 bases). The CDR3 loop spans 14 amino acids. Germline V gives CDR1 SGHTA, CDR2 FQGNSA. Between the trimmed V and J ends, which lost 5 bases and 1 base, there was a span of 11 bases. Written as DNA, the CDR3 is TGTGCCAGCAGCATTATAGCGGCCCAAGAGACCCAGTACTTC. Amino acids: CASSIIAAQETQYF. Full variable domain (outside the CDR3, taken from reference TRBV7-2 and TRBJ2-5): GAGVSQSPSNKVTEKGKDVELRCDPISGHTALYWYRQSLGQGLEFLIYFQGNSAPDKSGLPSDRFSAERTGGSVSTLTIQRTQQEDSAVYLCASSIIAAQETQYFGPGTRLLVL.

The chain recombines TRBV4-3 with TRBJ2-1; D is ambiguous. Between the trimmed V and J ends, which lost 0 bases and 0 bases, there was a span of 9 bases. The CDR3 loop spans 16 amino acids. Germline V gene data show CDR1 as LGHNA and CDR2 as YSLEER. CDR3 nucleotides: TGCGCCAGCAGCCAAGACCTCTCAAGCTCCTACAATGAGCAGTTCTTC. It yields the protein CASSQDLSSSYNEQFF.

This clonotype was seen a handful of times. V usage is TRBV6-1 and J usage is TRBJ1-2; D call uncertain. This CDR3 comprises 13 residues. V lost 6 bases, J lost 4 bases, and 12 bases lay in between. Germline V gives CDR1 MNHNS, CDR2 SASEGT. The CDR3 sequence: CASRTFEGYGYTF. In DNA, the CDR3 is TGTGCCAGCAGGACGTTTGAAGGCTATGGCTACACCTTC.

This clonotype was observed at least ten times. The chain has TRBV28 and TRBJ2-2; D is unclear. Germline V gene data show CDR1 as MDHEN and CDR2 as SYDVKM. The CDR3 runs to 14 residues. V was cut by 7 bases and J by 1 base, with 10 bases left in between. The CDR3 here is CASTTPLNTGELFF. DNA of the CDR3: TGTGCCAGCACGACACCGCTGAACACCGGGGAGCTGTTTTTT.

This rearrangement joins TRBV23-1 to TRBJ2-1; a weak D match, TRBD2 (5 bases). TRBV23-1 is reported as an ORF; its role is uncertain. V was trimmed by 4 bases and J by 4 bases, leaving 17 bases between them. The CDR3 is made up of 16 amino acids. The CDR3 coding sequence is TGCGCCAGCAGTCCAGCTCCCGGGGTTTCGTACAATGAGCAGTTCTTC. Translated, it gives CASSPAPGVSYNEQFF.

V usage is TRBV7-9 and J usage is TRBJ1-1; 7 bases line up with TRBD1. V lost 5 bases and J lost 2; bases outside the gene matches: 8. Germline lookup yields CDR1 SEHNR and CDR2 FQNEAQ (reference sequence). CDR3 size: 15 residues. The CDR3 DNA follows: TGTGCCAGCAGCCACCGACAGGGTTCCAACACTGAAGCTTTCTTT. As protein: CASSHRQGSNTEAFF.

J is TRBJ2-2 and V is TRBV28; D is uncertain. Between the trimmed V and J ends, which lost 1 base and 6 bases, there was a span of 3 bases. The CDR3 sequence is 12 residues long. Germline V gene lookup returns CDR1 MDHEN and CDR2 SYDVKM. Here the CDR3 reads CASSLFPGELFF. Here the CDR3 DNA reads TGTGCCAGCAGTTTATTTCCCGGGGAGCTGTTTTTT.

This clonotype occurred a few times. This chain connects TRBV6-2 or TRBV6-3 to TRBJ2-2; D ambiguous. Germline CDR1 is MNHEY and CDR2 is SVGEGT. Trimming removed 4 bases from V and 3 bases from J, with 9 bases in between. CDR3 length equals 14 residues. The CDR3 spells CASSWGPDTGELFF. The CDR3 nucleotides are TGTGCCAGCAGTTGGGGTCCCGACACCGGGGAGCTGTTTTTT.

V and J are TRBV2 and TRBJ1-1; D gene ambiguous. The CDR3 has 13 amino acids. Per germline, CDR1 SNHLY and CDR2 FYNNEI. Trimming took off 6 bases at V and 1 base at J, with 9 bases between the two ends. CDR3 sequence: CASSEQGNTEAFF. The CDR3, as DNA: TGTGCCAGCAGCGAACAAGGGAACACTGAAGCTTTCTTT.

In its sample, this clonotype was seen many times. The rearrangement uses TRBV2 and TRBJ1-5, with 9 nucleotides matching TRBD1. V lost 6 bases, J lost 6 bases, and 15 bases stayed unmatched. The CDR3 contains 17 residues. Germline V lookup: CDR1 SNHLY, CDR2 FYNNEI. CDR3 protein: CASSADRGNLKGQPQHF. The DNA of the CDR3 is TGTGCCAGCAGCGCAGACAGGGGGAATTTGAAAGGTCAGCCCCAGCATTTT.

The chain is built from TRBV29-1 and TRBJ1-1, with 9 bases matching TRBD1. The J segment lost 1 base and the V segment lost 7 bases, leaving 1 base of the junction unmatched. This CDR3 contains 12 residues. Germline CDR1 and CDR2: SQVTM and ANQGSEA. In nucleotides, the CDR3 is TGCAGCGCGGGACAGGGGAACACTGAAGCTTTCTTT. Protein: CSAGQGNTEAFF.

This clonotype was picked up a small number of times. The CDR3 sequence: CASSYSEGQYRTDTQYF. Here the CDR3 DNA reads TGTGCCAGCAGTTACTCAGAGGGACAGTACCGGACAGATACGCAGTATTTT. V and J are TRBV6-6 and TRBJ2-3; 7 bases line up with TRBD1. The CDR3 totals 17 residues. The junction had 9 bases not matched to a gene; V was cut back by 0 bases and J by 3 bases. Germline values: CDR1 MNHNY, CDR2 SVGAGI (reference sequence).

This clonotype was seen a few times. The rearrangement uses TRBV10-2 and TRBJ2-2; D might be TRBD2 (7 bases). The V end lost 6 bases, the J end lost 5 bases, and 19 bases lay between the germline ends. Germline CDR1 is WSHSY and CDR2 is SAAADI. CDR3 length equals 16 residues. The DNA of the CDR3 is TGCGCCAGCAGGTCAGGGGCGAGCGGGGAGACCGGGGAGCTGTTTTTT. This codes for CASRSGASGETGELFF.

This sequence joins TRBV28 and TRBJ2-1; TRBD1 aligns across 7 bases. V was clipped by 10 bases and J by 5 bases; unmatched bases: 14. The CDR3 loop spans 15 amino acids. CDR1 MDHEN and CDR2 SYDVKM come from the germline V gene. The CDR3 reads CATQSTGIINNEQFF. CDR3 sequence (DNA): TGTGCCACCCAGTCGACAGGGATAATCAACAATGAGCAGTTCTTC.

V and J are TRBV9 and TRBJ1-2; no clear D gene. V was clipped by 3 bases and J by 4 bases, with 10 bases between them. The CDR3 runs 13 residues. Germline CDR1 is SGDLS and CDR2 is YYNGEE. The CDR3 sequence is CASSGGRTYGYTF. For the CDR3, the DNA is TGTGCCAGCAGCGGAGGACGGACCTATGGCTACACCTTC.

A remark on this clonotype: This may be a read error: a much more frequent sequence differs by one nucleotide. This chain connects TRBV27 to TRBJ2-1; the D gene is possibly TRBD1 (6 bases). The V gene's germline CDR1 is MNHEY and CDR2 SMNVEV (reference sequence). There are 17 residues in the CDR3. The V gene lost 2 bases and the J gene lost 6 bases, with 20 bases spanning the gap. The CDR3 DNA sequence: TGTGCCAGCAGTTTAGGAGGACGCGTGGGGGCCTTCAATGAGCAGTTCTTC. Translating it yields CASSLGGRVGAFNEQFF.